This T cell receptor (beta chain) was found in a study of cytomegalovirus exposure and HLA in healthy donors. Vbeta (60) and Jbeta (13) primers were used in the PCR. Per the authors' pipeline: A later analysis counted 65 million to 95 million unique TCR beta chains, about 11 million shared. The protocol was immunoSEQ multiplex PCR, while the TCRdb copy is restricted to in-frame clones and leaves out a portion. That table supplies the V and J calls and clone size; D and trimming were determined from the DNA. The sample lists 90,000 to 120,000 clones, around four fifths occurring once. The CDR3 totals 13 residues. Germline-derived CDR1 and CDR2 are MNHNY and SVGAGI (reference sequence). V was cut by 9 bases and J by 4 bases, with 12 bases left in between. This clone was observed a few times. Its antigen remains unknown. Overall study findings and caveats: Reports credit the classifier with highly specific, highly sensitive diagnosis of cytomegalovirus status. As a later analysis showed, a missense DCLRE1C variant was linked to trimming of TCR beta V- and J-genes.

This TCR was recovered from a man aged 25-45 years in good health and CMV-seronegative. The chain has TRBV6-6 and TRBJ2-2; no reliable D call. The sequenced sample was PBMCs. CDR3 sequence: CASTSGVTGELFF. DNA for the CDR3: TGTGCCAGTACCAGTGGAGTCACCGGGGAGCTGTTTTTT.